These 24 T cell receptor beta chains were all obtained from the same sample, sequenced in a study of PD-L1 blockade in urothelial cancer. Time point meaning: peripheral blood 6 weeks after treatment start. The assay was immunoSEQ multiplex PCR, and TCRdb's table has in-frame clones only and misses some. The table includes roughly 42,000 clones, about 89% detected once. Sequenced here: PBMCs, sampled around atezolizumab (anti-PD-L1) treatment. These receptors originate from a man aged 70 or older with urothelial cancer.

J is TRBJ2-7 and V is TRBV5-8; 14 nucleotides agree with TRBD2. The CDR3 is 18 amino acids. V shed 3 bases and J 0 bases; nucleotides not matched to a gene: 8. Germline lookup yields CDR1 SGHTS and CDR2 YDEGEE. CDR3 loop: CASSSRTSGRRFSYEQYF. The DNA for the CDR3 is TGTGCCAGCAGCTCCAGGACTAGCGGGAGGAGGTTCTCCTACGAGCAGTACTTC.

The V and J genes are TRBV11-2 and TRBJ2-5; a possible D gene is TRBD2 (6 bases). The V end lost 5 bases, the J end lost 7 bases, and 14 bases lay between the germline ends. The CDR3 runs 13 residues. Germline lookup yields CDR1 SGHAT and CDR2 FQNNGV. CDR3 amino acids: CASSGPGGLTQYF. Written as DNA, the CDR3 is TGTGCCAGCAGCGGACCTGGGGGACTGACCCAGTACTTC. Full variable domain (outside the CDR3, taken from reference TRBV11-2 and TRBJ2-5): EAGVAQSPRYKIIEKRQSVAFWCNPISGHATLYWYQQILGQGPKLLIQFQNNGVVDDSQLPKDRFSAERLKGVDSTLKIQPAKLEDSAVYLCASSGPGGLTQYFGPGTRLLVL.

CDR3 amino acids: CATPDRADTQYF. CDR3 sequence (DNA): TGTGCCACCCCCGATCGGGCAGATACGCAGTATTTT. The gene calls are TRBV9 and TRBJ2-3; D is unresolved. The germline V and J ends were trimmed by 9 bases and 4 bases, with 12 bases remaining between them. Germline-derived CDR1 and CDR2 are SGDLS and YYNGEE. The CDR3 length is 12 residues.

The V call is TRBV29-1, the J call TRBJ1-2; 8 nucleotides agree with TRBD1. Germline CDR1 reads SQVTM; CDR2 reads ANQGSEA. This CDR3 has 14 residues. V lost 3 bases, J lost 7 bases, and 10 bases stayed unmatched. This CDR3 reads CSVDPPGGAGGYTF. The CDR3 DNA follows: TGCAGCGTTGATCCCCCAGGGGGCGCAGGTGGCTACACCTTC.

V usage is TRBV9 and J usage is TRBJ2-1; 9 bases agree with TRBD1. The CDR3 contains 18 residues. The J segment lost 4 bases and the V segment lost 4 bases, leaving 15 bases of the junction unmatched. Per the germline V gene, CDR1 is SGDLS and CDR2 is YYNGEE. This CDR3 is CASSFRDRVEGLYNEQFF. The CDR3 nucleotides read TGTGCCAGCAGCTTTAGGGACAGGGTCGAGGGGCTTTACAATGAGCAGTTCTTC.

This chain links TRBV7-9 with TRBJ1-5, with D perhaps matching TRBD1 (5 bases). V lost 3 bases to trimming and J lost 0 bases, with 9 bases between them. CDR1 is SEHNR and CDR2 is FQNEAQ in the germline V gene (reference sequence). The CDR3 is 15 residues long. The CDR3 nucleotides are TGTGCCAGCAGCTTCGGGGGTTATAGCAATCAGCCCCAGCATTTT. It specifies CASSFGGYSNQPQHF.

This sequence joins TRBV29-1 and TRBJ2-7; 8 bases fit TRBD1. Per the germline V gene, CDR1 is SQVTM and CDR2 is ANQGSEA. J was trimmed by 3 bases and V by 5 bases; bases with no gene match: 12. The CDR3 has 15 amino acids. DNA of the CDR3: TGCAGCGTTCAAGCAAGGGACAGGCCAATCTACGAGCAGTACTTC. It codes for CSVQARDRPIYEQYF.

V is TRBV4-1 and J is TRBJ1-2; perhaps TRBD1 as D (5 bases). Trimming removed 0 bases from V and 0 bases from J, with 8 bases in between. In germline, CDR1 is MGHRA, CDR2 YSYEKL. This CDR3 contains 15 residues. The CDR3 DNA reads TGCGCCAGCAGCCAAGAGGTGACAGCTAACTATGGCTACACCTTC. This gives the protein CASSQEVTANYGYTF.

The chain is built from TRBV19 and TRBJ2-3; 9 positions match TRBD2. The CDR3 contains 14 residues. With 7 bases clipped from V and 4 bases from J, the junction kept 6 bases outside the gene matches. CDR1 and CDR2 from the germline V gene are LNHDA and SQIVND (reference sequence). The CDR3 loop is CASTASGTSDTQYF. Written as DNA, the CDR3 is TGTGCCAGTACGGCTAGCGGGACGTCAGATACGCAGTATTTT. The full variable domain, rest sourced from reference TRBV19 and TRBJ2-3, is DGGITQSPKYLFRKEGQNVTLSCEQNLNHDAMYWYRQDPGQGLRLIYYSQIVNDFQKGDIAEGYSVSREKKESFPLTVTSAQKNPTAFYLCASTASGTSDTQYFGPGTRLTVL.

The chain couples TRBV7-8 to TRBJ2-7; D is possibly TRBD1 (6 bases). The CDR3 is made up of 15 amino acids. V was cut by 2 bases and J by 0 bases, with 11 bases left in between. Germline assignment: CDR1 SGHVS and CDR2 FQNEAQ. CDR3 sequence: CASSLIQGNSYEQYF. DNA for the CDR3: TGTGCCAGCAGCTTAATCCAGGGGAACTCCTACGAGCAGTACTTC.

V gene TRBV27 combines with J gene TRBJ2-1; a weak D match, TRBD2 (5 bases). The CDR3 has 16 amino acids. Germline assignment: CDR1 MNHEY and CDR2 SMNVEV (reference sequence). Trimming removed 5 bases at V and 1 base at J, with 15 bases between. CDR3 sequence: CASSPRVGSSYNEQFF. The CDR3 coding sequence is TGTGCCAGCAGTCCCCGGGTGGGGAGTTCCTACAATGAGCAGTTCTTC.

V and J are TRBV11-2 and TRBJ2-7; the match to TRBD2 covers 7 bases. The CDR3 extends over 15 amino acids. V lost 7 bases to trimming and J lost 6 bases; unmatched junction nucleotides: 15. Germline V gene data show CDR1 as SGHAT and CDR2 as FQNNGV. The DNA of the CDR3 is TGTGCCAGCAAATTAGAGGGACTAAAAGAGGTCGAGCAGTACTTC. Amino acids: CASKLEGLKEVEQYF.

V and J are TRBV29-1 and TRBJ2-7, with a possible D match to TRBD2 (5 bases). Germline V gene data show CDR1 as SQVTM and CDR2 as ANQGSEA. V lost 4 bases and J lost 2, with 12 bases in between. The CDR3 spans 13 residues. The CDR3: CSVVLAGTYEQYF. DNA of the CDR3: TGCAGCGTTGTATTGGCGGGTACCTACGAGCAGTACTTC.

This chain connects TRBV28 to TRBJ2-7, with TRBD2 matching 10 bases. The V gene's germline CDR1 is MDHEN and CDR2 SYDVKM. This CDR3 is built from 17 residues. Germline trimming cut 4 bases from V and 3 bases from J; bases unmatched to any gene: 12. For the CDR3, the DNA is TGTGCCAGCAGTTACCCAACCACCGGGACTAGCGTCTACGAGCAGTACTTC. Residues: CASSYPTTGTSVYEQYF.

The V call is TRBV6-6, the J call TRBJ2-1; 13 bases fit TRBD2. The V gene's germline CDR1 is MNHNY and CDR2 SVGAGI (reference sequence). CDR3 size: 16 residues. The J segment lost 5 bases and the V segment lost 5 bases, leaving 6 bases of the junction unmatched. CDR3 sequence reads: CASSPWTSGSHNEQFF. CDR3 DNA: TGTGCCAGCAGTCCTTGGACTAGCGGGAGCCACAATGAGCAGTTCTTC.

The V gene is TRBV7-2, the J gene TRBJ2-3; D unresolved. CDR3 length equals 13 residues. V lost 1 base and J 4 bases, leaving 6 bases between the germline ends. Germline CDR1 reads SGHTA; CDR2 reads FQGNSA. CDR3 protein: CASSLGSADTQYF. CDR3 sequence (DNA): TGTGCCAGCAGCTTAGGTAGTGCAGATACGCAGTATTTT.

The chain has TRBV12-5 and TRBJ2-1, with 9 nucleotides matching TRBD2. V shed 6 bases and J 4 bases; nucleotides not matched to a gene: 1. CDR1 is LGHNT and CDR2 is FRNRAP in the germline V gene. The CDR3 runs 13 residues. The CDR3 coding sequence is TGTGCTAGTGGGACTAGCGGATACAATGAGCAGTTCTTC. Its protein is CASGTSGYNEQFF.

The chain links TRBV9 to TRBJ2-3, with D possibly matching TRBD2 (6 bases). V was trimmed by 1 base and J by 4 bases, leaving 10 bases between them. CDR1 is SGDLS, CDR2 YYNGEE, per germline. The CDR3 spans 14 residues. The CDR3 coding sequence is TGTGCCAGCAGCGTATCGGGGGATGCAGATACGCAGTATTTT. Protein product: CASSVSGDADTQYF.

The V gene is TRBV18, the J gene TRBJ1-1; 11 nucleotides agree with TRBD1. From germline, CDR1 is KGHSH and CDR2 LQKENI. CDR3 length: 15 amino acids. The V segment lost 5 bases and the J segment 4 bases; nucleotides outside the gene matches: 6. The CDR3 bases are TGTGCCAGCTCAATACGGGACAGGGGGATCACTGAAGCTTTCTTT. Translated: CASSIRDRGITEAFF.

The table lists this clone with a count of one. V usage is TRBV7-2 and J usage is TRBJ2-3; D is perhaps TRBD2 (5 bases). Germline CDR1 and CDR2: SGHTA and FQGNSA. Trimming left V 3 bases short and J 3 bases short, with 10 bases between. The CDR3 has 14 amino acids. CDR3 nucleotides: TGTGCCAGCAGCTTCTCAAGCGGAACAGATACGCAGTATTTT. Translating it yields CASSFSSGTDTQYF.

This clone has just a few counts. The CDR3 DNA is TGTGCCAGCAGCTTAGCGACTAGCGGGGGCTACAATGAGCAGTTCTTC. Translation gives CASSLATSGGYNEQFF. The rearrangement links TRBV7-6 to TRBJ2-1; 12 nucleotides agree with TRBD2. Germline assignment: CDR1 SGHVS and CDR2 FNYEAQ. V lost 0 bases to trimming and J lost 3 bases; unmatched junction nucleotides: 0. This CDR3 spans 16 amino acids.

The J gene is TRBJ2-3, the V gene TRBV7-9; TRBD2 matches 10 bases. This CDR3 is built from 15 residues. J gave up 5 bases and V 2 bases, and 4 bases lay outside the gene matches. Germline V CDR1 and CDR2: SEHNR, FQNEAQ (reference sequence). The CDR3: CASSLLAGARDTQYF. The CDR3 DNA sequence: TGTGCCAGCAGCTTACTAGCGGGAGCGAGAGATACGCAGTATTTT. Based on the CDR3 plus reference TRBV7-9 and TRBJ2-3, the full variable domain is DTGVSQNPRHKITKRGQNVTFRCDPISEHNRLYWYRQTLGQGPEFLTYFQNEAQLEKSRLLSDRFSAERPKGSFSTLEIQRTEQGDSAMYLCASSLLAGARDTQYFGPGTRLTVL.

In DNA form, the CDR3 reads TGCGCCAGCAGCTTGGCCAACGGGGGGGCGATGAATGAGCAGTTCTTC. It codes for CASSLANGGAMNEQFF. The gene calls are TRBV5-1 and TRBJ2-1; TRBD2 matches at 8 bases. With V trimmed by 0 bases and J by 7 bases, 9 bases remained unmatched. CDR1 is SGHRS, CDR2 YFSETQ, per germline. This CDR3 spans 16 amino acids.

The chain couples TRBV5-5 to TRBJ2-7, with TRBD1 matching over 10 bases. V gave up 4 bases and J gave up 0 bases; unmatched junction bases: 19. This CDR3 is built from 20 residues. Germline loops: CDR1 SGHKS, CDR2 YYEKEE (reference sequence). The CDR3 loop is CASSTSDRGWGGSSSYEQYF. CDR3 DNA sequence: TGTGCCAGCAGCACCTCGGACAGGGGGTGGGGGGGGTCTAGCTCCTACGAGCAGTACTTC.